This T cell receptor beta chain was obtained from a study of cytomegalovirus exposure and HLA in healthy donors. Study background: Some 200 million T cells yielded more than 90 million unique TCR beta sequences, as an earlier analysis found. Notes on the study in general: Several of the most significant clusters were apparently associated with common viral pathogens in a later analysis. The availability of immune exposure information extended only to CMV serostatus.

The CDR3 runs to 17 residues. V lost 5 bases to trimming and J lost 4 bases; unmatched junction nucleotides: 10. CDR1 is SEHNR and CDR2 is FQNEAQ in the germline V gene (reference sequence). Primers: 60 Vbeta forward and 13 Jbeta reverse. Some clones are missing from TCRdb's copy, which holds only in-frame ones; the method was immunoSEQ multiplex PCR. The profile shows some 140,000 clones, 55% to 80% of them singletons. On this clone itself: Its antigen remains unknown.

The specimen sequenced was PBMCs. The rearrangement uses TRBV7-9 and TRBJ2-5; 13 nucleotides match TRBD2. The sequence came from a woman aged 35 to 49 in good health and CMV-seronegative. The CDR3 here is CASSPTPGLAGSETQYF. Written as DNA, the CDR3 is TGTGCCAGCAGCCCAACCCCGGGACTAGCGGGGTCAGAGACCCAGTACTTC.